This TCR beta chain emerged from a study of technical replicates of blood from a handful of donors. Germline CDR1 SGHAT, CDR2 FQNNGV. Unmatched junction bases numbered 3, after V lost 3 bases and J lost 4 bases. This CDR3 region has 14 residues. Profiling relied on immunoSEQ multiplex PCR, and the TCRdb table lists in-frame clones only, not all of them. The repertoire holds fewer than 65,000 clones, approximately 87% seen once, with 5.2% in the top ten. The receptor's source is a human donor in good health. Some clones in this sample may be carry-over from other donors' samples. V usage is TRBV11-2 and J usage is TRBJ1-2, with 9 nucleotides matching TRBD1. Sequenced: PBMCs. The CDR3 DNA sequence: TGTGCCAGCAGCTTGGGACAGGGTGGCTATGGCTACACCTTC. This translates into CASSLGQGGYGYTF.